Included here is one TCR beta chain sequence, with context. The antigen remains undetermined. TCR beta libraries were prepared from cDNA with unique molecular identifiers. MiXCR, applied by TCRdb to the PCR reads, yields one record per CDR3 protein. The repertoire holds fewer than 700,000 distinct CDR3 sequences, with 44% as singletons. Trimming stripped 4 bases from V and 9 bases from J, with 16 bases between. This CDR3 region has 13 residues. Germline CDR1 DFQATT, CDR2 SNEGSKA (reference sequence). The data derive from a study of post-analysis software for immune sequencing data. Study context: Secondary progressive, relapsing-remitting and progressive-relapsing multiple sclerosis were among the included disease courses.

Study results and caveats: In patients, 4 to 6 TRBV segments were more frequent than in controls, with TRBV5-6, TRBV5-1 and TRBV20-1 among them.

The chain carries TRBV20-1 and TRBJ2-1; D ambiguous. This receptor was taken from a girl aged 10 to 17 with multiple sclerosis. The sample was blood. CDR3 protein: CSAIRVAGSEQFF. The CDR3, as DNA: TGCAGTGCTATAAGAGTTGCTGGAAGTGAGCAGTTCTTC.